The clone carrying this T cell receptor (beta chain) was seen a single time. This entry is derived from a study of blood T cell repertoires in COVID-19. Study context: T cells, B-cell-depleted T cells, or PBMCs supplied cDNA or gDNA.

Sequenced by immunoSEQ multiplex PCR; TCRdb stores in-frame clones only, minus some. The top ten hold 4.8% of the sample, which has roughly 60,000 clones, about two thirds seen once. The length of the CDR3 is 16 residues. From germline, CDR1 is SGHRS and CDR2 YFSETQ. The junction had 7 bases not matched to a gene; V was cut back by 4 bases and J by 0 bases. The J gene is TRBJ1-5, the V gene TRBV5-1; 7 positions match TRBD1. The receptor was isolated from a woman in her 70s with COVID-19, enrolled during active disease. Sequencing was performed on peripheral blood. The CDR3 sequence: CASSPGQDNSNQPQHF. The CDR3 DNA reads as TGCGCCAGCAGCCCAGGACAGGACAATAGCAATCAGCCCCAGCATTTT.